The TCR beta chain described here comes from a study of spatial heterogeneity in lung cancer. In the study overall: Raw sequencing reads included, on average, more than ten appearances of each unique TCR and UMI combination.

Losses at the gene ends were 6 bases for V and 1 base for J; bases not matched to a gene: 3. This CDR3 spans 14 amino acids. Germline CDR1 MNHNS, CDR2 SASEGT. Unique molecular identifiers tagged every individual TCR cDNA molecule. A single record per CDR3 protein comes from TCRdb applying MiXCR to the 5' RACE reads. The sample has tens of thousands of distinct CDR3 sequences; 7.5% to 8.5% are singletons. Time point reported: sample taken at primary tumor resection. Unsorted whole RNA of tumor, nontumor lung or frozen PBMC was sequenced. The donor population consisted of approximately 68 patients with untreated, early-stage non-small cell lung cancer. Only a few counts were recorded for this clonotype.

The clonotype originates from a female donor with early-stage non-small cell lung cancer. The chain combines TRBV6-1 with TRBJ1-3; 7 bases match TRBD1. Sequenced material: PBMCs, taken at surgery. Here the CDR3 reads CASRTGYSGNTIYF. In DNA form, the CDR3 reads TGTGCCAGCAGGACAGGGTATTCTGGAAACACCATATATTTT.